This TCR beta chain was retrieved from a study of cytomegalovirus exposure and HLA in healthy donors. As for this clone: The target antigen is unknown.

General study points: Listed as cytomegalovirus-associated were over 150 TCR beta chains.

Both 60 Vbeta primers and 13 Jbeta primers went into the PCR. The data were produced by immunoSEQ multiplex PCR, yet TCRdb's version contains in-frame clones alone and is incomplete. The repertoire holds fewer than 150,000 clones, with roughly four fifths as singletons. Unmatched junction bases numbered 5, after V lost 4 bases and J lost 1 base. The CDR3 totals 15 residues. Germline-derived CDR1 and CDR2 are SGHRS and YFSETQ. The sequence derives from a human donor in good health. The chain uses TRBV5-1 and TRBJ1-2, with TRBD1 matching over 9 bases. The sequencing sample was made of PBMCs. In DNA form, the CDR3 reads TGCGCCAGCAGCCCAGGGACAGGGTTTAACTATGGCTACACCTTC. It is translated as CASSPGTGFNYGYTF.